This TCR beta chain was recovered during a study of blood T cell repertoires in COVID-19 (dated by TCRdb to the early 2020s). For the study in its entirety: Samples from collaborators originated in the United States, Italy and Spain and spanned both the acute and convalescent phases of COVID-19. The prospective study material was composed of cDNA or gDNA derived from T cells, B-cell-depleted T cells, or PBMCs. The dataset comprised deeply sampled blood TCRbeta repertoires from subjects exposed to, actively infected with, or recovered from COVID-19. A freely available public database, intended as a resource for researchers studying the immune response to SARS-CoV-2, is where the repertoires were released. The samples were drawn from the first 160 participants of the ongoing ImmuneRACE study and from about 1,200 subjects provided by 6 global collaborators. Nearly every sample came with metadata listing a de-identified subject ID, COVID-19 status, age in years and sex. HLA class I and class II types, where available, came from metadata supplied by the sample provider rather than from assay-based typing.

Broad study findings and their caveats: The amount of clinical and demographic metadata varied by source and participant and was provided uncurated.

TCRbeta CDR3 regions were amplified from genomic DNA using the immunoSEQ Assay, a bias-controlled multiplex PCR. The original methods were these. The number of nucleated cells in each sample was estimated by amplification of reference gene primers within the assay. Sequence reads were collapsed and filtered to measure the absolute abundance of every unique TCRbeta CDR3 rearrangement. For each sample, productive Simpson clonality was calculated as the square root of Simpson's diversity index across productive rearrangements. TCRdb mirrors the immuneACCESS table, restricted to in-frame sequences. Some clones are absent from its copies; in checked studies, under half trace to an unresolved V gene, and the reason for the others is unknown. V and J calls and clone size are given by that table; D and trimming were obtained from the DNA. Present in this sample are more than 9,500 clones, roughly 82% of which were seen just once. Jointly, the top ten make up 3% to 4.5% of the sample.

Each collaborating institution followed its own protocols to collect whole blood in K2EDTA tubes. Collaborator samples were shipped for TCRbeta analysis as frozen whole blood, isolated PBMCs, or DNA extracted from either sample type. The germline V gene encodes CDR1 MDHEN and CDR2 SYDVKM. Including cysteine and phenylalanine, the CDR3 has 13 amino acids. Only the CDR3 DNA stays, 39 bases, in frame from base 1. The germline V and J ends show losses of 4 bases and 8 bases respectively, and no gene match explains 6 bases of the junction. This clone was observed a few times. The antigen it recognizes is unknown. Base qualities are not recorded, but no much larger clone differs from it by a single base.

This TCR came from an older woman with acute or convalescent COVID-19. Rearrangement joined TRBV28 to TRBJ1-2; 8 middle bases align to TRBD1. The specimen sequenced was peripheral blood. The DNA reads as follows: TGTGCCAGCAGTTCCAGGACAGGGCCCGGCTACACCTTC. The encoded protein is CASSSRTGPGYTF.